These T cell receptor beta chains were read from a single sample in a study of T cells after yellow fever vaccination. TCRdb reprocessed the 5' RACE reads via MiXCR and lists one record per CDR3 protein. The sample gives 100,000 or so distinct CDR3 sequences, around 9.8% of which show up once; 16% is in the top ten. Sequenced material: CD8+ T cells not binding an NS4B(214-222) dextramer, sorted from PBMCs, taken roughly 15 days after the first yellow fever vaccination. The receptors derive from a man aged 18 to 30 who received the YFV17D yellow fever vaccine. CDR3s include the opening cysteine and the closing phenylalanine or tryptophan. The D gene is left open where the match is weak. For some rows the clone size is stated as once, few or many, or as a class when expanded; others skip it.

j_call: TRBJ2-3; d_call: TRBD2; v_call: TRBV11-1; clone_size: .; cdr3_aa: CASSHRTGSGGDSAHGTQYF; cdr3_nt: TGTGCCAGCAGCCACCGAACCGGGAGCGGGGGCGACTCCGCACATGGTACGCAGTATTTT
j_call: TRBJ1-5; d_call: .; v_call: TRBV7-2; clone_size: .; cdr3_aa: CASSLTVRTNQPQHF; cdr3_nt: TGTGCCAGCAGCTTAACTGTACGCACCAATCAGCCCCAGCATTTT
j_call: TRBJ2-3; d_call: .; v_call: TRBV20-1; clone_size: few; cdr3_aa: CSAREADGGPTLITDTQYF; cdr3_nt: TGCAGTGCTAGAGAGGCGGACGGGGGGCCTACCCTTATCACAGATACGCAGTATTTT
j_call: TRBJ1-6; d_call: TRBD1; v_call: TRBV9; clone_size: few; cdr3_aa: CASTVTGAGPLHF; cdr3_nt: TGTGCCAGCACCGTGACAGGGGCAGGGCCCCTCCACTTT
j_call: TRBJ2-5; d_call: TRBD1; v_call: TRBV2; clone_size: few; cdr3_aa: CASGSDRGPVEAQYF; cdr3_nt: TGTGCCAGCGGGTCGGACAGGGGCCCCGTGGAGGCCCAGTACTTC
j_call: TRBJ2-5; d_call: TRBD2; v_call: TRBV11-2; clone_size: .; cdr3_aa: CASSLGEGEGETQYF; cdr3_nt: TGTGCCAGCAGCTTAGGGGAAGGGGAGGGGGAGACCCAGTACTTC
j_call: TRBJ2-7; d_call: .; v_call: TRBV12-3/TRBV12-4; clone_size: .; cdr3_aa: CASSFYGEQYF; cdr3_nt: TGTGCCAGCAGTTTTTATGGCGAGCAGTACTTC
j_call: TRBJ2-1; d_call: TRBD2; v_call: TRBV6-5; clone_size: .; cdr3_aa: CASSYSGLAGADEQFF; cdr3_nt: TGTGCCAGCAGTTACTCGGGACTAGCGGGGGCGGATGAGCAGTTCTTC
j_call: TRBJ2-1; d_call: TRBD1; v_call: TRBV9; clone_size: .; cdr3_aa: CASSAQGGPYNEQFF; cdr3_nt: TGTGCCAGCAGCGCACAGGGGGGCCCCTACAATGAGCAGTTCTTC
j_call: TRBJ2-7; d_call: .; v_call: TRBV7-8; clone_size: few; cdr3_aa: CASSLESNEQYF; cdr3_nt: TGTGCCAGCAGCTTAGAGTCCAACGAGCAGTACTTC
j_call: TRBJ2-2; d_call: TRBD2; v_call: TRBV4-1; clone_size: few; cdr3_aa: CASSLPGLGGGELFF; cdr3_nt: TGCGCCAGCAGCCTACCGGGACTAGGGGGCGGGGAGCTGTTTTTT
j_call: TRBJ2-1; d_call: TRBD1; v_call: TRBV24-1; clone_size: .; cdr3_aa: CATSERDSYNEQFF; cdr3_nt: TGTGCCACCAGTGAGAGGGACAGCTACAATGAGCAGTTCTTC
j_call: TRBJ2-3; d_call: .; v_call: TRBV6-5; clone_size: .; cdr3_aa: CASSYNAAPTDTQYF; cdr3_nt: TGTGCCAGCAGTTACAACGCGGCCCCCACAGATACGCAGTATTTT